A selection of T cell receptor beta chains follows, all from one sample in a study of CD8+ T cells in alopecia areata. The data were produced by immunoSEQ multiplex PCR, yet TCRdb's version contains in-frame clones alone and is incomplete. The profile shows 200,000 to 250,000 clones, around two fifths of them singletons. This sample comprised CD4+ T cells sorted from blood, obtained between weeks 30 and 35, from a patient treated with tofacitinib. The receptors derive from a human donor with alopecia areata. CDR3s include the opening cysteine and the closing phenylalanine or tryptophan. The D gene is left open where the match is weak. Size is omitted from some rows. Given values are once, few, many or a class for expanded clones.

J: TRBJ2-3
size: -
length: 13
V: TRBV29-1
D: TRBD1
DNA: TGCAGCGTCGACAGGGGGTCAACAGATACGCAGTATTTT
CDR3: CSVDRGSTDTQYF

J: TRBJ2-2
size: few
length: 15
V: TRBV7-9
D: TRBD1
DNA: TGTGCCAGCAGTCCAGGGGGCGCGAACACCGGGGAGCTGTTTTTT
CDR3: CASSPGGANTGELFF

J: TRBJ1-2
size: -
length: 14
V: TRBV7-9
D: TRBD1
DNA: TGTGCCAGCAGCTTGGCAGACAGGGGCCATGGCTACACCTTC
CDR3: CASSLADRGHGYTF

J: TRBJ2-7
size: few
length: 11
V: TRBV29-1
D: -
DNA: TGCAGCGTTGACAGCGGTTACGAGCAGTACTTC
CDR3: CSVDSGYEQYF

J: TRBJ1-3
size: -
length: 14
V: TRBV19
D: -
DNA: TGTGCCAGTAGGGACGGTGCCTCTGGAAACACCATATATTTT
CDR3: CASRDGASGNTIYF

J: TRBJ2-2
size: -
length: 16
V: TRBV6-5
D: -
DNA: TGTGCCAGCAGTTCAGGGACCGTTGGCCTGACCGGGGAGCTGTTTTTT
CDR3: CASSSGTVGLTGELFF

J: TRBJ1-1
size: -
length: 15
V: TRBV4-1
D: -
DNA: TGCGCCAGCAGCCCACGAGAGTGGGGGGGCACTGAAGCTTTCTTT
CDR3: CASSPREWGGTEAFF

J: TRBJ1-5
size: -
length: 15
V: TRBV7-9
D: TRBD1
DNA: TGTGCCAGCAGCCAGACAGGGGGAAAGGGTCAGCCCCAGCATTTT
CDR3: CASSQTGGKGQPQHF

J: TRBJ2-3
size: few
length: 14
V: TRBV6-5
D: -
DNA: TGTGCCAGCAGTTATAGGGGAGGCACAGATACGCAGTATTTT
CDR3: CASSYRGGTDTQYF

J: TRBJ2-1
size: few
length: 15
V: TRBV5-1
D: TRBD2
DNA: TGCGCCAGCAAGCTAGCGGGAGGCCTTATGAATGAGCAGTTCTTC
CDR3: CASKLAGGLMNEQFF

J: TRBJ2-7
size: few
length: 11
V: TRBV30
D: -
DNA: TGTGCCTGGGGCCAGCGCTACGAGCAGTACTTC
CDR3: CAWGQRYEQYF

J: TRBJ1-1
size: few
length: 14
V: TRBV19
D: TRBD1
DNA: TGTGCCAGTAGTATGCAGGGGGCATTCACTGAAGCTTTCTTT
CDR3: CASSMQGAFTEAFF

J: TRBJ2-7
size: -
length: 12
V: TRBV29-1
D: -
DNA: TGCAGCGTTGCGGGACATACTAATGAGCAGTACTTC
CDR3: CSVAGHTNEQYF

J: TRBJ2-3
size: -
length: 14
V: TRBV5-1
D: TRBD2
DNA: TGCGCCAGCAGGGACAGCGGGAGGACAGATACGCAGTATTTT
CDR3: CASRDSGRTDTQYF

J: TRBJ2-3
size: few
length: 17
V: TRBV5-1
D: -
DNA: TGCGCCAGCAGCCGATGGGCGGGTCCCACTAGCACAGATACGCAGTATTTT
CDR3: CASSRWAGPTSTDTQYF

J: TRBJ2-7
size: -
length: 12
V: TRBV29-1
D: -
DNA: TGCAGCGTTGTATTCGTGAGGGACGAGCAGTACTTC
CDR3: CSVVFVRDEQYF

J: TRBJ2-2
size: -
length: 15
V: TRBV4-2
D: -
DNA: TGTGCCAGCAGCCAAGGGGTAGGAGGTACCGGGGAGCTGTTTTTT
CDR3: CASSQGVGGTGELFF